One T cell receptor (beta chain) is described in this entry. This CDR3 has 16 residues. The germline CDR1 and CDR2 sequences are MGHRA and YSYEKL. V lost 1 base, J lost 9 bases, and 16 bases lay in between. These data are taken from a study of T cell responses to AZD1222 COVID-19 vaccine. Profiling relied on immunoSEQ multiplex PCR, and the TCRdb table lists in-frame clones only, not all of them. The sample contains roughly 120,000 clones, roughly nine tenths of which appear only once. The sequencing used peripheral blood, collected on day 0 of AZD1222 vaccination. This sequence originates from an adult in good health. This chain joins TRBV4-1 and TRBJ1-6; D ambiguous. CDR3 in DNA: TGCGCCAGCAGCCAAGGCCGGGAATATAGGGTTTCACCCCTCCACTTT. Amino acid sequence: CASSQGREYRVSPLHF.